Below, 20 T cell receptor beta chains from the same sample are listed, as sequenced in a study of T-cell memory formation after mild COVID-19. TCRdb analysed the 5' RACE reads with MiXCR anew, one entry per CDR3 protein. In the table there are roughly 300,000 distinct CDR3 sequences, 15% to 20% of which are singletons. Sequenced sample: PBMCs or a T cell subset sorted from them (not recorded which). Receptors were obtained from a young man who had mild COVID-19 (a few samples of this study predate the infection). Cell type and time point are not known.

This clonotype has more than one count but fewer than ten. The gene calls are TRBV20-1 and TRBJ1-5, with D unresolved. V was pared by 3 bases and J by 0 bases, with 9 bases between. The CDR3 length is 14 residues. The germline V gene encodes CDR1 DFQATT and CDR2 SNEGSKA (reference sequence). Here the CDR3 DNA reads TGCAGTGCTAGTTATAGTTATAGCAATCAGCCCCAGCATTTT. Translation: CSASYSYSNQPQHF.

V gene TRBV12-3 or TRBV12-4 combines with J gene TRBJ1-6; D might be TRBD1 (5 bases). The CDR3 sequence is 16 residues long. Trimming cost V 3 bases and J 0 bases, with 9 bases left between them. The CDR3 bases are TGTGCCAGCAGTTTTGGACAAAGCTCCTATAATTCACCCCTCCACTTT. Encoded protein: CASSFGQSSYNSPLHF.

This clonotype was recorded many times. J is TRBJ2-3 and V is TRBV4-3, with D possibly TRBD1 on 6 matching bases. V was pared by 4 bases and J by 0 bases, with 11 bases between. The germline CDR1 and CDR2 sequences are LGHNA and YSLEER. The CDR3 length is 15 residues. DNA for the CDR3: TGCGCCAGCAGCCCGACAGGTCCCAGCACAGATACGCAGTATTTT. It yields the protein CASSPTGPSTDTQYF.

The V and J genes are TRBV4-1 and TRBJ1-4; a weak D match, TRBD1 (5 bases). Germline-derived CDR1 and CDR2 are MGHRA and YSYEKL. Trimming pared 3 bases from V and 8 bases from J, leaving 19 bases between. This CDR3 has 16 amino acids. DNA for the CDR3: TGCGCCAGCAGCCAGGAAAGTCAGGGACTTAACGAAAAACTGTTTTTT. This encodes CASSQESQGLNEKLFF.

This clonotype was seen only a few times. This chain joins TRBV29-1 and TRBJ2-4; D is possibly TRBD2 (6 bases). The CDR3 is made up of 21 amino acids. Germline CDR1 and CDR2: SQVTM and ANQGSEA. The CDR3 DNA sequence: TGCACCCTGAGAACCTCCCAGGACGGAGGGGATCGGGATCTAGCCAAAAACATTCAGTACTTC. It specifies CTLRTSQDGGDRDLAKNIQYF.

The chain carries TRBV6-1 and TRBJ2-4, with 11 bases lining up with TRBD1. Germline CDR1 reads MNHNS; CDR2 reads SASEGT. There are 15 residues in the CDR3. Losses at the gene ends were 4 bases for V and 8 bases for J; bases not matched to a gene: 7. This CDR3 reads CASSGDRGGGDIQYF. The CDR3 DNA sequence: TGTGCCAGCAGTGGGGACAGGGGGGGTGGTGACATTCAGTACTTC.

At least ten counts were recorded for this clonotype. The chain employs TRBV5-1 and TRBJ2-1; 11 bases map to TRBD1. J gave up 7 bases and V 4 bases, and 13 bases lay outside the gene matches. The CDR3 has 17 amino acids. The germline gives CDR1 SGHRS, CDR2 YFSETQ. The CDR3 coding sequence is TGCGCCAGCAGCGTCCAAAGCACCGGGACAGGGGGGAATGAGCAGTTCTTC. It encodes CASSVQSTGTGGNEQFF.

This clonotype was observed at least ten times. The V call is TRBV28, the J call TRBJ2-7; D is possibly TRBD1 (5 bases). This CDR3 is built from 13 residues. Germline assignment: CDR1 MDHEN and CDR2 SYDVKM. V lost 3 bases and J lost 3, with 9 bases in between. CDR3 DNA: TGTGCCAGCAGTTTGACAGAGCGCTACGAGCAGTACTTC. It encodes CASSLTERYEQYF. Full variable domain (outside the CDR3, taken from reference TRBV28 and TRBJ2-7): DVKVTQSSRYLVKRTGEKVFLECVQDMDHENMFWYRQDPGLGLRLIYFSYDVKMKEKGDIPEGYSVSREKKERFSLILESASTNQTSMYLCASSLTERYEQYFGPGTRLTVT.

This clonotype has only one observation. The chain carries TRBV2 and TRBJ2-7; D could derive from TRBD1 or TRBD2 (5 bases each). Per germline, CDR1 SNHLY and CDR2 FYNNEI. V was cut by 5 bases and J by 7 bases, with 15 bases left in between. The length of the CDR3 is 13 residues. CDR3 bases: TGTGCCAGCAGTCGTACAGGAGAGGGAGAGCAGTACTTC. This sequence encodes CASSRTGEGEQYF.

This chain uses TRBV5-1 with TRBJ2-2, with D possibly matching TRBD2 (5 bases). Trimming shortened V by 4 bases and J by 6 bases, and 10 bases separated the two germline ends. CDR1 is SGHRS and CDR2 is YFSETQ in the germline V gene. The CDR3 runs 13 residues. This CDR3 is CASSRSGAGELFF. CDR3 nucleotides: TGCGCCAGCAGCAGATCCGGGGCCGGGGAGCTGTTTTTT.

The genes are TRBV7-3 and TRBJ2-3; TRBD1 matches at 8 bases. V shed 6 bases and J 4 bases; nucleotides not matched to a gene: 6. There are 14 residues in the CDR3. The germline gives CDR1 SGHTA, CDR2 FQGTGA. The chain's CDR3 is CASRSGTGADTQYF. The CDR3 nucleotides are TGTGCCAGCAGATCCGGGACAGGAGCAGATACGCAGTATTTT.

This clonotype was observed a few times. The chain carries TRBV7-9 and TRBJ2-5; TRBD2 agrees at 9 bases. The junction had 5 bases not matched to a gene; V was cut back by 1 base and J by 5 bases. The CDR3 is 15 amino acids. CDR1 SEHNR and CDR2 FQNEAQ come from the germline V gene (reference sequence). The CDR3 spells CASSLGGGASETQYF. In DNA, the CDR3 is TGTGCCAGCAGCTTAGGCGGGGGGGCCTCGGAGACCCAGTACTTC.

This sequence joins TRBV7-2 and TRBJ2-5; TRBD2 aligns across 11 bases. CDR3 length: 16 amino acids. Germline lookup yields CDR1 SGHTA and CDR2 FQGNSA. V was pared by 4 bases and J by 2 bases, with 6 bases of the junction left unmatched. DNA of the CDR3: TGTGCCAGCAGCTCAAGACTAGCGGGGAATCAAGAGACCCAGTACTTC. Translated: CASSSRLAGNQETQYF.

This chain uses TRBV11-2 with TRBJ2-7, with 7 bases aligning to TRBD1. This CDR3 has 13 residues. Germline CDR1 SGHAT, CDR2 FQNNGV. CDR3 nucleotide sequence: TGTGCCAGCAGCTTGGGGGATGCGACAGGGTATAGAGTC. As protein: CASSLGDATGYRV.

This clonotype has more than one count but fewer than ten. The CDR3, as DNA: TGTGCCAGCAGCCCTTCCCCCCCAGGTTCTGGCGAAAAACTGTTTTTT. It encodes CASSPSPPGSGEKLFF. This chain joins TRBV7-6 and TRBJ1-4, with no clear D. The CDR3 runs 16 residues. Germline V gene data show CDR1 as SGHVS and CDR2 as FNYEAQ. Trimming pared 5 bases from V and 8 bases from J, leaving 21 bases between.

J is TRBJ2-3 and V is TRBV11-2; D not certain. The V and J ends lost 7 bases and 5 bases respectively, with 10 bases between them. This CDR3 has 12 amino acids. Germline loops: CDR1 SGHAT, CDR2 FQNNGV. The CDR3 DNA reads as TGTGCCAGCACAGGCGTAGGAGATACGCAGTATTTT. It yields the protein CASTGVGDTQYF.

This clonotype has just a few counts. The chain couples TRBV7-9 to TRBJ1-5; tentative D call: TRBD1 (6 bases). The CDR3 is 14 amino acids. Germline values: CDR1 SEHNR, CDR2 FQNEAQ (reference sequence). V was clipped by 7 bases and J by 3 bases, with 13 bases between them. The CDR3 sequence is CASTPRGSNQPQHF. CDR3 coding DNA: TGTGCCAGCACCCCCAGGGGTTCCAATCAGCCCCAGCATTTT.

This rearrangement joins TRBV6-6 to TRBJ1-5; no definite D call. V was shortened by 2 bases and J by 3 bases, with 11 bases between the two germline ends. Per germline, CDR1 MNHNY and CDR2 SVGAGI (reference sequence). This CDR3 has 15 amino acids. The CDR3 region has the DNA TGTGCCAGCAGTTACATGGCGTCAGTCAATCAGCCCCAGCATTTT. Amino acids: CASSYMASVNQPQHF.

This clonotype was detected only a few times. This chain joins TRBV28 and TRBJ1-1; 10 nucleotides align to TRBD1. The V gene end was trimmed by 11 bases and the J gene end by 5 bases; junction bases not matched to a gene: 5. CDR1 and CDR2 from the germline V gene are MDHEN and SYDVKM. This CDR3 region has 12 residues. The CDR3 here is CAARTGGTEAFF. CDR3 bases: TGTGCCGCGAGGACAGGGGGAACTGAAGCTTTCTTT.

This clonotype was detected only a few times. The J gene is TRBJ2-6, the V gene TRBV16, with D perhaps matching TRBD2 (5 bases). Germline lookup yields CDR1 KGHSY and CDR2 FQNENV. The germline V and J ends were trimmed by 1 base and 2 bases, with 9 bases remaining between them. This CDR3 has 16 amino acids. The CDR3 sequence is CASSQFLAAGANVLTF. As DNA, the CDR3 is TGTGCCAGCAGCCAATTTCTAGCTGCTGGGGCCAACGTCCTGACTTTC. The entire variable domain, with the rest obtained from reference TRBV16 and TRBJ2-6, is as follows: GEEVAQTPKHLVRGEGQKAKLYCAPIKGHSYVFWYQQVLKNEFKFLISFQNENVFDETGMPKERFSAKCLPNSPCSLEIQATKLEDSAVYFCASSQFLAAGANVLTFGAGSRLTVL.